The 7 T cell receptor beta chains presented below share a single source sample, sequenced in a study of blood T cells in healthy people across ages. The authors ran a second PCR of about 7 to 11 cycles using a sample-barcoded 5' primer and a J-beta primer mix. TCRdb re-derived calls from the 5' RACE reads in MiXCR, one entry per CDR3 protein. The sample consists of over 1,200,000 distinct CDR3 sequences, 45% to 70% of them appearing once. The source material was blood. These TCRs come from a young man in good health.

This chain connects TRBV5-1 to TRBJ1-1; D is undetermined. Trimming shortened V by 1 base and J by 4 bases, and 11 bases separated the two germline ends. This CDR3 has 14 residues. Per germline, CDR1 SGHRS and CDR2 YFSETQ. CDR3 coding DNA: TGCGCCAGCAGCTTGATGGAATTCGGCACTGAAGCTTTCTTT. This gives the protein CASSLMEFGTEAFF.

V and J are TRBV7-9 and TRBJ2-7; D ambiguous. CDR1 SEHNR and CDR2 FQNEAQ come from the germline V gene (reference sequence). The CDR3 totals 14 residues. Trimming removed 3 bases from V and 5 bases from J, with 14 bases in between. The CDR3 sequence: CASSFTGGRNEQYF. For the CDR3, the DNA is TGTGCCAGCAGCTTTACCGGTGGCAGGAACGAGCAGTACTTC. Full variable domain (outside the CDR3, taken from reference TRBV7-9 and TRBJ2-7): DTGVSQNPRHKITKRGQNVTFRCDPISEHNRLYWYRQTLGQGPEFLTYFQNEAQLEKSRLLSDRFSAERPKGSFSTLEIQRTEQGDSAMYLCASSFTGGRNEQYFGPGTRLTVT.

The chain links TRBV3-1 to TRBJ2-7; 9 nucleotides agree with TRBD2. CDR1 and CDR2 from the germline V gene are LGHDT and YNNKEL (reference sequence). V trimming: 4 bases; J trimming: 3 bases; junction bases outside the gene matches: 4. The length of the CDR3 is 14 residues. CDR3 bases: TGTGCCAGCAGCCTTAGCGGGGGCGTCTACGAGCAGTACTTC. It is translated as CASSLSGGVYEQYF.

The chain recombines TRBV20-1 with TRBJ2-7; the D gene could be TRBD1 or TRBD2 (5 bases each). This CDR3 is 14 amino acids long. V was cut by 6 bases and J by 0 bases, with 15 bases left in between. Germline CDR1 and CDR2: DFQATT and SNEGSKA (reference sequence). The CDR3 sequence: CSASGQVSSYEQYF. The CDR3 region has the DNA TGCAGTGCCTCGGGGCAGGTTAGCTCCTACGAGCAGTACTTC.

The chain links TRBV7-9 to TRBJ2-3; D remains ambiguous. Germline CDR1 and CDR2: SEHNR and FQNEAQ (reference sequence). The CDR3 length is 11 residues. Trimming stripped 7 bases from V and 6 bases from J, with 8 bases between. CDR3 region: CASNSPDTQYF. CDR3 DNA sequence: TGTGCCAGCAATTCCCCCGATACGCAGTATTTT.

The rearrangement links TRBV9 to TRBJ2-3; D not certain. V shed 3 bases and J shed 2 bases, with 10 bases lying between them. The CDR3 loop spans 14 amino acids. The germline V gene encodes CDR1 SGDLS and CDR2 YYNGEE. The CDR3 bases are TGTGCCAGCAGCGATCCCTCCTTCACAGATACGCAGTATTTT. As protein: CASSDPSFTDTQYF.

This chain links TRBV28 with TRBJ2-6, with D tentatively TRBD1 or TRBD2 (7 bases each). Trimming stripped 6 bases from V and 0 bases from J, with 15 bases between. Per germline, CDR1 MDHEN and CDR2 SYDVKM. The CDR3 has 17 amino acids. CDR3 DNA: TGTGCCAGCAGACCAGGGGGGGGAAGCTCTGGGGCCAACGTCCTGACTTTC. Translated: CASRPGGGSSGANVLTF.